Presented here are 24 T cell receptor beta chains from one specimen sequenced in a study of blood T cell repertoires in COVID-19. Produced via immunoSEQ multiplex PCR; TCRdb's table is partial and in-frame only. The sample lists 120,000 or so clones; roughly 80% were seen once. Source material: peripheral blood. The receptors here all came from a human donor in a cohort sampled during active COVID-19.

CDR3: CAWGRGLAGRETQYF. CDR3 sequence (DNA): TGTGCCTGGGGGAGAGGGTTAGCGGGGAGGGAGACCCAGTACTTC. This chain links TRBV30 with TRBJ2-5; 8 nucleotides match TRBD2. The germline CDR1 and CDR2 sequences are GTSNPN and SVGIG (reference sequence). CDR3 length equals 15 residues. The ends lost 5 bases at V and 5 bases at J; junction bases unmatched: 13.

The V gene is TRBV5-1, the J gene TRBJ2-7, with 11 nucleotides matching TRBD2. CDR1 and CDR2 (germline): SGHRS, YFSETQ. The CDR3 consists of 15 residues. V was clipped by 5 bases and J by 6 bases; unmatched bases: 10. CDR3 sequence reads: CASSLAGGWLGEQYF. The CDR3 coding sequence is TGCGCCAGCAGTCTAGCGGGAGGCTGGCTGGGCGAGCAGTACTTC.

The gene calls are TRBV30 and TRBJ2-6, with D uncertain. CDR1 is GTSNPN and CDR2 is SVGIG in the germline V gene (reference sequence). The V and J ends lost 2 bases and 0 bases respectively, with 5 bases between them. The CDR3 contains 14 residues. The CDR3 sequence: CAWSRDSGANVLTF. CDR3 in DNA: TGTGCCTGGAGTAGAGACTCTGGGGCCAACGTCCTGACTTTC.

The rearrangement uses TRBV5-1 and TRBJ1-2; D gene unclear. The V end was cut by 7 bases, the J end by 4 bases, with 11 bases between. The germline CDR1 and CDR2 sequences are SGHRS and YFSETQ. The CDR3 spans 12 residues. The CDR3: CASWETGYGYTF. In DNA, the CDR3 is TGCGCCAGCTGGGAGACGGGCTATGGCTACACCTTC.

V gene TRBV15 combines with J gene TRBJ2-2, with D maybe TRBD1 (5 bases). The CDR3 sequence is 17 residues long. V was clipped by 0 bases and J by 1 base, with 12 bases between them. Germline-derived CDR1 and CDR2 are LNHNV and YYDKDF (reference sequence). The CDR3 DNA reads as TGTGCCACCAGCAGAGATATGGACACCTTGAACACCGGGGAGCTGTTTTTT. Protein product: CATSRDMDTLNTGELFF.

The chain recombines TRBV13 with TRBJ1-3; TRBD1 agrees at 8 bases. CDR1 is PRHDT and CDR2 is FYEKMQ in the germline V gene (reference sequence). After removal of 1 base from V and 4 bases from J, the junction contained 6 bases not matched to a gene. The CDR3 spans 16 residues. As DNA, the CDR3 is TGTGCCAGCAGCTTAGCTTACAGGGGGAGAGGAAACACCATATATTTT. This sequence encodes CASSLAYRGRGNTIYF. Based on the CDR3 plus reference TRBV13 and TRBJ1-3, the full variable domain is AAGVIQSPRHLIKEKRETATLKCYPIPRHDTVYWYQQGPGQDPQFLISFYEKMQSDKGSIPDRFSAQQFSDYHSELNMSSLELGDSALYFCASSLAYRGRGNTIYFGEGSWLTVV.

A few counts support this clone. The chain carries TRBV9 and TRBJ2-7; D possibly corresponds to TRBD2 (5 bases). CDR1 is SGDLS, CDR2 YYNGEE, per germline. The CDR3 consists of 13 residues. V was pared by 7 bases and J by 4 bases, with 15 bases between. CDR3 DNA: TGTGCCAGCCAGCCCGGGGTAGGGTACGAGCAGTACTTC. Amino acids: CASQPGVGYEQYF.

The chain couples TRBV23-1 to TRBJ1-2; no reliable D call. TRBV23-1 is given ORF status, its function remaining uncertain. This CDR3 is 13 amino acids long. The ends were cut back, 1 base at V and 9 bases at J, with 12 bases in the middle. DNA of the CDR3: TGCGCCAGCAGTCAATGTTCCCCCGGGTGCTACACCTTC. This sequence encodes CASSQCSPGCYTF.

The chain recombines TRBV6-2 or TRBV6-3 with TRBJ2-1, with TRBD1 as a possible D gene (6 bases). V shed 0 bases and J shed 10 bases, with 19 bases lying between them. This CDR3 is 16 amino acids long. Germline V gene data show CDR1 as MNHEY and CDR2 as SVGEGT. CDR3 DNA: TGTGCCAGCAGTTACTCGCTACAGGGTGGCCACTTAGAGCAGTTCTTC. The encoded protein is CASSYSLQGGHLEQFF.

This clone has more than one count but fewer than ten. The chain recombines TRBV2 with TRBJ2-3; 7 bases align to TRBD1. J was trimmed by 5 bases and V by 7 bases; bases with no gene match: 3. The CDR3 length is 12 residues. Germline CDR1 SNHLY, CDR2 FYNNEI. CDR3 residues: CASNRGGDTQYF. The CDR3 DNA follows: TGTGCCAGCAACAGGGGCGGAGATACGCAGTATTTT.

This clone was detected a few times. The chain recombines TRBV4-3 with TRBJ2-3, with a tentative D call TRBD2 (5 bases). Trimming took off 3 bases at V and 0 bases at J, with 7 bases between the two ends. CDR1 is LGHNA, CDR2 YSLEER, per germline. CDR3 size: 14 residues. CDR3: CASSQEDSTDTQYF. For the CDR3, the DNA is TGCGCCAGCAGCCAGGAGGACAGCACAGATACGCAGTATTTT.

This clone was recorded once. The V call is TRBV7-9, the J call TRBJ1-3, with 8 bases fitting TRBD1. CDR1 and CDR2 from the germline V gene are SEHNR and FQNEAQ (reference sequence). V lost 5 bases to trimming and J lost 4 bases; unmatched junction nucleotides: 10. This CDR3 has 16 residues. DNA of the CDR3: TGTGCCAGCAGCCCCTGGACAGGGCTCGCCGGAAACACCATATATTTT. Translating it yields CASSPWTGLAGNTIYF.

V gene TRBV5-1 combines with J gene TRBJ2-3; 9 bases match TRBD2. V shed 3 bases and J 3 bases; nucleotides not matched to a gene: 8. Germline CDR1 is SGHRS and CDR2 is YFSETQ. There are 16 residues in the CDR3. The CDR3 nucleotides are TGCGCCAGCAGCTCCCTTGGACTAGCGATAACAGATACGCAGTATTTT. This encodes CASSSLGLAITDTQYF.

The genes are TRBV10-1 and TRBJ1-1, with D tentatively TRBD1 (5 bases). The CDR3 is 21 amino acids. V was pared by 0 bases and J by 0 bases, with 26 bases between. Germline-derived CDR1 and CDR2 are WNHNN and SYGVQD (reference sequence). CDR3: CASSESSRGREAGILNTEAFF. The CDR3 nucleotides are TGCGCCAGCAGTGAGTCGTCGAGGGGCAGGGAGGCCGGAATTTTGAACACTGAAGCTTTCTTT.

The chain is built from TRBV19 and TRBJ2-7; D is ambiguous. The CDR3 covers 13 residues. Germline loops: CDR1 LNHDA, CDR2 SQIVND (reference sequence). Deletions cut 3 bases from V and 3 bases from J, with 9 bases between. The CDR3 sequence: CASSIGLLYEQYF. The DNA for the CDR3 is TGTGCCAGTAGTATCGGTCTACTCTACGAGCAGTACTTC.

The DNA of the CDR3 is TGTGCCAGCAGTTACTCCCTTTTAATCCGGGAGAGCAATCAGCCCCAGCATTTT. It specifies CASSYSLLIRESNQPQHF. The chain joins TRBV6-2 or TRBV6-3 to TRBJ1-5; D ambiguous. Trimming shortened V by 0 bases and J by 1 base, and 16 bases separated the two germline ends. The CDR3 consists of 18 residues. Germline CDR1 reads MNHEY; CDR2 reads SVGEGT.

The chain joins TRBV7-2 to TRBJ2-1; the D gene is possibly TRBD2 (5 bases). Trimming pared 5 bases from V and 9 bases from J, leaving 20 bases between. This CDR3 comprises 15 residues. Germline loops: CDR1 SGHTA, CDR2 FQGNSA. CDR3 nucleotide sequence: TGTGCCAGCAGCGCAGGATCAGCGGCCGGAAGTGAGCAGTTCTTC. It encodes CASSAGSAAGSEQFF.

The chain carries TRBV28 and TRBJ2-7; 9 bases are shared with TRBD1. The germline V gene has CDR1 MDHEN and CDR2 SYDVKM. CDR3 length equals 14 residues. The junction had 4 bases not matched to a gene; V was cut back by 5 bases and J by 2 bases. CDR3 DNA: TGTGCCAGCAGTGTGGGACAGGGCCCCTACGAGCAGTACTTC. Amino acids: CASSVGQGPYEQYF.

The genes are TRBV27 and TRBJ2-3, with 11 bases that match TRBD2. The CDR3 has 15 residues. Germline CDR1 and CDR2: MNHEY and SMNVEV (reference sequence). The V segment lost 5 bases and the J segment 4 bases; nucleotides outside the gene matches: 5. This CDR3 is CASSTLAGGPDTQYF. Written as DNA, the CDR3 is TGTGCCAGCAGTACGTTAGCGGGGGGGCCAGATACGCAGTATTTT.

Details on this clone: Other DNA sequences of this sample code for an identical CDR3. CDR3 DNA sequence: TGTGCCAGCAGTTACTCCCGGGGAGATACGCAGTATTTT. The encoded protein is CASSYSRGDTQYF. The V gene is TRBV6-5, the J gene TRBJ2-3, with a tentative D call TRBD2 (5 bases). Looked up from germline, CDR1 is MNHEY and CDR2 is SVGAGI. The CDR3 has 13 residues. V lost 0 bases and J 5 bases, leaving 6 bases between the germline ends.

The chain links TRBV10-3 to TRBJ1-1; the match to TRBD1 covers 7 bases. The CDR3 loop spans 19 amino acids. The germline V gene has CDR1 ENHRY and CDR2 SYGVKD. Unmatched junction bases numbered 13, after V lost 0 bases and J lost 0 bases. CDR3 amino acids: CAISESAGGRAGLNTEAFF. CDR3 DNA: TGTGCCATCAGTGAGTCGGCAGGGGGGCGGGCCGGGTTGAACACTGAAGCTTTCTTT.

This chain connects TRBV6-5 to TRBJ1-2; 7 nucleotides line up with TRBD1. The J segment lost 4 bases and the V segment lost 8 bases, leaving 7 bases of the junction unmatched. The CDR3 runs 13 residues. In germline, CDR1 is MNHEY, CDR2 SVGAGI. In nucleotides, the CDR3 is TGTGCCAGCGTCCGGGACAGAACCTATGGCTACACCTTC. It translates to CASVRDRTYGYTF.

The chain is built from TRBV20-1 and TRBJ2-1; the D gene is possibly TRBD2 (6 bases). This CDR3 spans 15 amino acids. The germline CDR1 and CDR2 sequences are DFQATT and SNEGSKA (reference sequence). V gave up 3 bases and J gave up 8 bases, with 20 bases separating them. The CDR3 loop reads CSASLRRGEADEQFF. The CDR3 bases are TGCAGTGCTAGTCTGAGGCGGGGCGAGGCGGATGAGCAGTTCTTC.

This clone was observed a single time. This chain connects TRBV19 to TRBJ2-1; 16 bases fit TRBD2. CDR1 is LNHDA, CDR2 SQIVND, per germline (reference sequence). The junction had 3 bases not matched to a gene; V was cut back by 1 base and J by 6 bases. The CDR3 extends over 17 amino acids. The CDR3 sequence is CASSIAGLAGGGNEQFF. Written as DNA, the CDR3 is TGTGCCAGTAGTATAGCGGGACTAGCGGGAGGGGGCAATGAGCAGTTCTTC.